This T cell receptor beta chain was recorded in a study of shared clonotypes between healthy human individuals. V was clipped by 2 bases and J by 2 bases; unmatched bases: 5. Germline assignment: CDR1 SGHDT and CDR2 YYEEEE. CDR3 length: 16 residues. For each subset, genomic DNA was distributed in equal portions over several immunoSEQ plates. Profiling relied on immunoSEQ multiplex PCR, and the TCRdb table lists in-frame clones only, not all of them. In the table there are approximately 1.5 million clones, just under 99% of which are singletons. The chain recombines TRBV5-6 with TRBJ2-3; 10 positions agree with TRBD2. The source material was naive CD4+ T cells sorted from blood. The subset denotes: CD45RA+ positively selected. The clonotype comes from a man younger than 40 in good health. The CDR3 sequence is CASSFGLAGDTDTQYF. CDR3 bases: TGTGCCAGCAGCTTTGGCCTAGCGGGAGACACAGATACGCAGTATTTT.